This T cell receptor (beta chain) is drawn from a study of lymphopenia after photon versus proton radiotherapy. Assay: immunoSEQ multiplex PCR; the TCRdb copy retains only in-frame clones and omits some. The table lists tens of thousands of clones, around 83% of them singletons, with approximately 10% in the top ten. Germline values: CDR1 SGHAT, CDR2 FQNNGV. The CDR3 contains 12 residues. V lost 3 bases and J 6 bases, leaving 9 bases between the germline ends. The chain joins TRBV11-2 to TRBJ2-7; no reliable D call. This material consisted of peripheral blood, taken from a patient treated with proton-based radiotherapy. This sequence originates from a woman between 65 and 79 years old with pancreatic cancer. Some clones in this sample may be carry-over from other donors' samples. Here the CDR3 DNA reads TGTGCCAGCAGCTTCGGTGAATCCGAGCAGTACTTC. It yields the protein CASSFGESEQYF.